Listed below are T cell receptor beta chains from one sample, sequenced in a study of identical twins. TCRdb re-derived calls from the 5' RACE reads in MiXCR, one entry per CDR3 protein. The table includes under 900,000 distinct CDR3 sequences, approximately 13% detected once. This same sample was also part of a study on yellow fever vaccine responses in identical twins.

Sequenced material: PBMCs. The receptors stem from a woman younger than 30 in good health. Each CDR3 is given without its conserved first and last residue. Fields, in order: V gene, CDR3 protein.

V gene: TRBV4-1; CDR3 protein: ASSQENRETQY
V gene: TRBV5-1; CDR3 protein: ASSPGLATDEQF
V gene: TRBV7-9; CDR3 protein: ASGGGDGFYNEQF
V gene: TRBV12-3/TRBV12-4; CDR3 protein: ASSSGPDQPQH
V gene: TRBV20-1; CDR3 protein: SASTVGPGELF
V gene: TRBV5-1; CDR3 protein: ASRPPSGQRYNEQF
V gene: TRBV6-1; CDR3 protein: ASRGNLHNEQF
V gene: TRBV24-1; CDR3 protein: ATSDPRAGTGELF
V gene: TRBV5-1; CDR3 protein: ASSFPGQGTSTDTQY
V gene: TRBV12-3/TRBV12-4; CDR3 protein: ASSLTRNTGELF
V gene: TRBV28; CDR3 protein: ASSTPGRGSTDTQY
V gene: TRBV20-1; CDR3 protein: SVPDRSNTEAF
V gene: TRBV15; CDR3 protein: ATGLGGQDNQPQH
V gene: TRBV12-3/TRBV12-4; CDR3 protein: AFSPSGLAGGLGEQF
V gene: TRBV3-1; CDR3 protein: ASGLADEQY
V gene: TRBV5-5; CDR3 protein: ASSPSVLYTEAF
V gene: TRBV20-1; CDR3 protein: SARVTPGQGDTATDTQY
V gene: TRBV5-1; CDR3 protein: ASSLGTWGDEQF
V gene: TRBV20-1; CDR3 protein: SARVSGTSYNEQF
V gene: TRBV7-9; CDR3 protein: ASSSTGLYGYT
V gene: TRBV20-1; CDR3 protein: SAKTGLSTDTQY
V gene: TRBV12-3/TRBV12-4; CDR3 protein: ASSFWALRGNEQF
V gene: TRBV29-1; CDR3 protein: SVQGLAGDEQF
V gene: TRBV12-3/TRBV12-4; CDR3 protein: ASSPAGQIYGYT
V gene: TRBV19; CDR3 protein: ASSMWNTEAF
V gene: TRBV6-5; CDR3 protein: ASSYVSDQETQY
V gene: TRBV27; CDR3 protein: ASSPPSSGLYEQY
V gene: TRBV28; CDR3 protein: ASSRTGPEAF
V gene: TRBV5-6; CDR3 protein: ASSLVERETQY
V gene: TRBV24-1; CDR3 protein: ATSGSWEVNQPQH
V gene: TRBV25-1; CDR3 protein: ASSEGASGVTDTQY
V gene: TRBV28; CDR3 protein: ASSPGGSGINEQF
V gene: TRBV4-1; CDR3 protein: ASSLRTSSNTGELF
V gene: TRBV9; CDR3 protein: ASSVGLASDTQY
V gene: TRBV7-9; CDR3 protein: ASSLAGLLYNEQF
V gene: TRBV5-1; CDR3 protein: ASSFGYETGRVDTQY
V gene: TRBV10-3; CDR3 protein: AISETGWVKG
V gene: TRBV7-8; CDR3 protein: ASSPTTSAPEGREQF
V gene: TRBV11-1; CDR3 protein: ASSPSDSGYGGEQY
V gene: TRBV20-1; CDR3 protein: SARVPNTDTQY
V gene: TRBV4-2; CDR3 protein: ASSQRGEEKLF
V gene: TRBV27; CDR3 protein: ASSQRTGPISYNEQF